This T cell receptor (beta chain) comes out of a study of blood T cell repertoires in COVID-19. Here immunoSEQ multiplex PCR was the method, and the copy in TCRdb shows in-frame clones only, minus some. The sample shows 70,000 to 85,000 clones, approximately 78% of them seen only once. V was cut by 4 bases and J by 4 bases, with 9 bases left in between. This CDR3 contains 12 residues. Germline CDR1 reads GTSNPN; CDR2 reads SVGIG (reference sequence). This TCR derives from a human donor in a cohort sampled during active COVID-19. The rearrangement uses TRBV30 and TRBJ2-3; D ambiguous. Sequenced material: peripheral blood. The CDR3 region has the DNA TGTGCCTGGAAGCCGAGTTCAGATACGCAGTATTTT. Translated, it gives CAWKPSSDTQYF.